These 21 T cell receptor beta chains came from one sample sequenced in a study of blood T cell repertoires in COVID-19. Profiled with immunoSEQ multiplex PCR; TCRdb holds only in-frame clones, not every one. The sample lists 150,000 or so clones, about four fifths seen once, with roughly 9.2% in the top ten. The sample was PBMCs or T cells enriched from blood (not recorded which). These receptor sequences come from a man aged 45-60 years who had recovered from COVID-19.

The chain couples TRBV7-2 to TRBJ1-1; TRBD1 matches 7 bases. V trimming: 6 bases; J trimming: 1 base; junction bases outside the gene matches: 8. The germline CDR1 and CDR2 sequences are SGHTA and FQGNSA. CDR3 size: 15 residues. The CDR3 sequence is CASSRTGTENTEAFF. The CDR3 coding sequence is TGTGCCAGCAGTCGCACAGGGACAGAGAACACTGAAGCTTTCTTT.

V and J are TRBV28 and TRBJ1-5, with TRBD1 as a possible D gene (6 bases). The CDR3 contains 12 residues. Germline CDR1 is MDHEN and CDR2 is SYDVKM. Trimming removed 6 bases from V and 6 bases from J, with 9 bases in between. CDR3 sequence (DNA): TGTGCCAGCAGCTCAGGGGTTCAGCCCCAGCATTTT. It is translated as CASSSGVQPQHF.

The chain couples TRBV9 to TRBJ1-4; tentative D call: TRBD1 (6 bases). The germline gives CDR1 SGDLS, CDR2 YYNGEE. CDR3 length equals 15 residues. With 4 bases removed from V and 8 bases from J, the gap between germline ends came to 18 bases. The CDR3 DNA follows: TGTGCCAGCAGCTCCCCGGGGGGGGCGGAGGAAAAACTGTTTTTT. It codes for CASSSPGGAEEKLFF.

The CDR3 is CSASSAGHEQYF. The CDR3 DNA sequence: TGCAGTGCTAGTAGCGCGGGGCACGAGCAGTACTTC. This rearrangement joins TRBV20-1 to TRBJ2-7, with D perhaps TRBD2 (6 bases). The CDR3 has 12 amino acids. The V end was cut by 3 bases, the J end by 5 bases, with 11 bases between. CDR1 is DFQATT, CDR2 SNEGSKA, per germline (reference sequence).

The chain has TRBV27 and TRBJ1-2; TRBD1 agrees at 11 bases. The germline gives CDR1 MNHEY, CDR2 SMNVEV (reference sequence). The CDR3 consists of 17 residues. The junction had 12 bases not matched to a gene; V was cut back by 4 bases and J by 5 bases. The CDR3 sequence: CASSSSGTGGVRYGYTF. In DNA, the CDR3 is TGTGCCAGCAGTTCCAGCGGGACAGGGGGTGTACGGTATGGCTACACCTTC.

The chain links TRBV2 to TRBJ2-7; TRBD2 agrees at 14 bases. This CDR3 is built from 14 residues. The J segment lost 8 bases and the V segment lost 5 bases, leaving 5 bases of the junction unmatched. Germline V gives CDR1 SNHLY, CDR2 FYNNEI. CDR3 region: CASSPGLAGEQQYF. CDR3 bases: TGTGCCAGCAGTCCGGGACTAGCGGGGGAGCAGCAGTACTTC.

CDR3: CASRVLAGGLADTQYF. CDR3 DNA: TGTGCCAGCAGGGTACTAGCGGGGGGGCTGGCAGATACGCAGTATTTT. V gene TRBV2 combines with J gene TRBJ2-3; 13 bases fit TRBD2. Germline V lookup: CDR1 SNHLY, CDR2 FYNNEI. This CDR3 contains 16 residues. Losses at the gene ends were 6 bases for V and 4 bases for J; bases not matched to a gene: 7.

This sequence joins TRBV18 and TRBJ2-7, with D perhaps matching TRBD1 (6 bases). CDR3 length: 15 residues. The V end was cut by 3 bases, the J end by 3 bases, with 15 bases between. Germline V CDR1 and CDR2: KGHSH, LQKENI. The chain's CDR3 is CASSPYDRLRYEQYF. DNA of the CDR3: TGTGCCAGCTCACCCTATGACAGGCTACGCTACGAGCAGTACTTC.

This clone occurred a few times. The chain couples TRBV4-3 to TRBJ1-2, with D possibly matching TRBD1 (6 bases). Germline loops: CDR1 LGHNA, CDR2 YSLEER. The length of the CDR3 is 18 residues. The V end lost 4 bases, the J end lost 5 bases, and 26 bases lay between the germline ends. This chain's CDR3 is CASSLLSAQGPLTYGYTF. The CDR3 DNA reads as TGCGCCAGCAGCCTGCTAAGCGCCCAGGGGCCTCTGACTTATGGCTACACCTTC.

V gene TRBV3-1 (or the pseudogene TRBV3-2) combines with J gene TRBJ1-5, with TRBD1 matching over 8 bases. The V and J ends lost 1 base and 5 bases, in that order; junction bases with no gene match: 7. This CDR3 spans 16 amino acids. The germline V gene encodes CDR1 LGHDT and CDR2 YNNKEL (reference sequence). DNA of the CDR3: TGTGCCAGCAGCCAAGCTCCCGGACAGGGTCATCAGCCCCAGCATTTT. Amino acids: CASSQAPGQGHQPQHF.

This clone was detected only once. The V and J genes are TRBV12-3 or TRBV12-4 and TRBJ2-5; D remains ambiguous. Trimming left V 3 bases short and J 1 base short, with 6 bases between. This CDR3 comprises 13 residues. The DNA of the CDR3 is TGTGCCAGCAGTTTTCACACCCAAGAGACCCAGTACTTC. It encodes CASSFHTQETQYF.

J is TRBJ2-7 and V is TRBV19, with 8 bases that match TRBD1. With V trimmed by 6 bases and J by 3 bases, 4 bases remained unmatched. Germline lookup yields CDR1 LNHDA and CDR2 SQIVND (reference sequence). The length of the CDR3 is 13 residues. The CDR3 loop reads CASRRTGNYEQYF. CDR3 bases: TGTGCCAGTAGAAGGACAGGGAACTACGAGCAGTACTTC.

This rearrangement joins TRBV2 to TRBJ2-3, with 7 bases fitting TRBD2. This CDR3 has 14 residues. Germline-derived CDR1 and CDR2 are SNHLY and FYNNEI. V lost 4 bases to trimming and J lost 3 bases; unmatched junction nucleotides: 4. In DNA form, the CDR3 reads TGTGCCAGCAGTGTGGGGGGGGGAACAGATACGCAGTATTTT. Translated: CASSVGGGTDTQYF.

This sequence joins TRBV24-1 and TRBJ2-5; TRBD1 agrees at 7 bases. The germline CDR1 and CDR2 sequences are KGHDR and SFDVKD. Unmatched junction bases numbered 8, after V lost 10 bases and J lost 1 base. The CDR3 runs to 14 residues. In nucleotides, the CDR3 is TGTGCCACGGGAGACAGGGTCGGCCAAGAGACCCAGTACTTC. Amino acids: CATGDRVGQETQYF.

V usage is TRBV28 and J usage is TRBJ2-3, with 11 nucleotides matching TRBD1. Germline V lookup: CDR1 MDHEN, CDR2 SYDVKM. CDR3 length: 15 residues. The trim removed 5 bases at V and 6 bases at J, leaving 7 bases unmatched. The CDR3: CASSPGQGASDTQYF. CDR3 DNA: TGTGCCAGCAGTCCTGGACAGGGGGCATCGGATACGCAGTATTTT. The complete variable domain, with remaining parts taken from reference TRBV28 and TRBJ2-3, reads DVKVTQSSRYLVKRTGEKVFLECVQDMDHENMFWYRQDPGLGLRLIYFSYDVKMKEKGDIPEGYSVSREKKERFSLILESASTNQTSMYLCASSPGQGASDTQYFGPGTRLTVL.

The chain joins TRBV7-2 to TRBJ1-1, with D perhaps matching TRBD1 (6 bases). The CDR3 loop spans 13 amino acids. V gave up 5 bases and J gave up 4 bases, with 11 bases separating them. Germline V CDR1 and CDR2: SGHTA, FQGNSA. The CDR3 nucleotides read TGTGCCAGCAGCGAAACAGGGTCCACTGAAGCTTTCTTT. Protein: CASSETGSTEAFF.

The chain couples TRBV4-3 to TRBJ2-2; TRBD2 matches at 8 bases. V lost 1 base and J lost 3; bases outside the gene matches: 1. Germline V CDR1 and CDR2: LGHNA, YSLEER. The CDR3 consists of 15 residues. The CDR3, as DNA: TGCGCCAGCAGCCAAGTGGGACTAGACACCGGGGAGCTGTTTTTT. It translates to CASSQVGLDTGELFF.

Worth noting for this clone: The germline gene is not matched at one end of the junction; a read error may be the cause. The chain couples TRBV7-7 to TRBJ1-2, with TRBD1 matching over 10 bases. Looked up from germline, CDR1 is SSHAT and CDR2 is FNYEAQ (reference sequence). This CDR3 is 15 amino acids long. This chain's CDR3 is CASSPGTGDNYGYTF. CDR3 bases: TGTGCTAGCAGTCCCGGGACAGGGGACAACTATGGCTACACCTTC.

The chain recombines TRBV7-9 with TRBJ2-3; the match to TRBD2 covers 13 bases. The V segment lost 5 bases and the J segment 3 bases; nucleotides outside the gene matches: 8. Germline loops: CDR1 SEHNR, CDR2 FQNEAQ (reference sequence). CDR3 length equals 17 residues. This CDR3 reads CASSLRLAGGLTDTQYF. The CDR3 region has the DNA TGTGCCAGCAGCCTACGACTAGCGGGGGGTTTGACAGATACGCAGTATTTT.

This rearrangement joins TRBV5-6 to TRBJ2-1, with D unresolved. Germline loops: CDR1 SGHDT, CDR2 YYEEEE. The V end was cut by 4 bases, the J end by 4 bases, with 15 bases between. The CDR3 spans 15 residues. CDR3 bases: TGTGCCAGCAGCAACGACTTCACTGGGTACAATGAGCAGTTCTTC. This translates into CASSNDFTGYNEQFF.

This CDR3 reads CASSGQGVLFNQPQHF. The CDR3 bases are TGTGCCAGCAGTGGACAGGGCGTATTGTTTAATCAGCCCCAGCATTTT. This sequence joins TRBV6-4 and TRBJ1-5; TRBD1 matches 7 bases. In germline, CDR1 is MRHNA, CDR2 SNTAGT. The junction had 10 bases not matched to a gene; V was cut back by 4 bases and J by 4 bases. This CDR3 is built from 16 residues.